The 4 T cell receptor beta chains below all came from one sample that was sequenced in a study of T cells in Graves' hyperthyroidism and ophthalmopathy. What was amplified from RNA transcripts were TCR beta CDR3 regions. HTBI primers drove first-round RT-PCR of the TCR CDR3. MiXCR, run by TCRdb on the multiplex PCR reads, gives a single entry per CDR3 protein. The sample lists 500,000 to 550,000 distinct CDR3 sequences; 15% to 20% were seen once. Material: blood. The receptor set was obtained from a man in his forties or fifties with Graves' ophthalmopathy.

The sample holds many counts of this clonotype. The CDR3 here is CSVTGEGTEAFF. The CDR3 DNA is TGCAGCGTGACAGGGGAAGGCACTGAAGCTTTCTTT. The gene calls are TRBV29-1 and TRBJ1-1; TRBD1 agrees at 8 bases. Trimming cost V 6 bases and J 4 bases; bases outside gene matches: 4. There are 12 residues in the CDR3. Per the germline V gene, CDR1 is SQVTM and CDR2 is ANQGSEA.

This clonotype was observed at least ten times. CDR3 sequence: CASSPWTSGDTDTQYF. DNA of the CDR3: TGTGCCAGCAGCCCTTGGACTAGCGGGGACACAGATACGCAGTATTTT. The chain has TRBV7-8 and TRBJ2-3; 12 bases fit TRBD2. This CDR3 region has 16 residues. Trimming took 5 bases from V and 2 from J; bases not matched to a gene: 5. CDR1 and CDR2 (germline): SGHVS, FQNEAQ.

The gene calls are TRBV6-1 and TRBJ2-7; possible D gene TRBD1, 5 bases. The CDR3 spans 14 residues. Germline CDR1 is MNHNS and CDR2 is SASEGT. V shed 9 bases and J shed 1 base, with 16 bases lying between them. CDR3 residues: CASAEETASYEQYF. The CDR3 DNA reads as TGTGCCAGTGCTGAGGAGACAGCTTCCTACGAGCAGTACTTC.

This clonotype occurred many times. V usage is TRBV3-1 and J usage is TRBJ1-3; D uncertain. Per germline, CDR1 LGHDT and CDR2 YNNKEL (reference sequence). The V gene lost 2 bases and the J gene lost 8 bases, with 13 bases spanning the gap. This CDR3 has 14 residues. The CDR3 protein is CASSQSAGRDTIYF. In DNA form, the CDR3 reads TGTGCCAGCAGCCAATCGGCAGGCCGGGACACCATATATTTT.